The 22 T cell receptor beta chains given below trace back to one sample, sequenced in a study of technical replicates of blood from a handful of donors. The table came from immunoSEQ multiplex PCR; TCRdb's copy has only in-frame clones and leaves some out. This sample yields around 69,000 clones, of which around 97% are seen a single time; 0.22% belongs to the top ten. Sequences were obtained from T cells isolated from PBMCs. Source of these receptors: a human donor in good health.

J is TRBJ2-5 and V is TRBV5-1; 10 nucleotides align to TRBD1. From germline, CDR1 is SGHRS and CDR2 YFSETQ. The CDR3 is 14 amino acids. The J segment lost 7 bases and the V segment lost 4 bases, leaving 7 bases of the junction unmatched. CDR3 in DNA: TGCGCCAGCAGCGACCGGGACAGGGGTCCGACCCAGTACTTC. Translating it yields CASSDRDRGPTQYF.

The rearrangement uses TRBV7-6 and TRBJ2-7; D might be TRBD2 (6 bases). Trimming took off 4 bases at V and 2 bases at J, with 9 bases between the two ends. The CDR3 covers 13 residues. Germline loops: CDR1 SGHVS, CDR2 FNYEAQ. CDR3 region: CASSSRETYEQYF. Written as DNA, the CDR3 is TGTGCCAGCAGCTCCCGGGAGACCTACGAGCAGTACTTC.

This clone occurred once. The gene calls are TRBV28 and TRBJ2-5; D remains unclear. Trimming stripped 4 bases from V and 5 bases from J, with 8 bases between. Germline V gene lookup returns CDR1 MDHEN and CDR2 SYDVKM. The CDR3 has 12 amino acids. CDR3 sequence: CASSSSRETQYF. DNA of the CDR3: TGTGCCAGCAGTTCCTCACGGGAGACCCAGTACTTC.

The V and J genes are TRBV25-1 and TRBJ2-3; D call uncertain. The V gene's germline CDR1 is MGHDK and CDR2 SYGVNS. V lost 4 bases and J 0 bases, leaving 14 bases between the germline ends. The CDR3 is 16 amino acids. CDR3 nucleotide sequence: TGTGCCAGCAGTGCCCGGGTAATTGCTAGCACAGATACGCAGTATTTT. It encodes CASSARVIASTDTQYF.

V is TRBV30 and J is TRBJ2-5, with D unresolved. This CDR3 contains 13 residues. Per the germline V gene, CDR1 is GTSNPN and CDR2 is SVGIG (reference sequence). V gave up 0 bases and J gave up 5 bases, with 10 bases separating them. CDR3 nucleotides: TGTGCCTGGAGTGTATGGAGTACTGAGACCCAGTACTTC. This gives the protein CAWSVWSTETQYF.

The chain has TRBV6-5 and TRBJ2-7; 7 nucleotides agree with TRBD2. CDR1 and CDR2 (germline): MNHEY, SVGAGI. With V trimmed by 6 bases and J by 5 bases, 7 bases remained unmatched. This CDR3 has 13 amino acids. In nucleotides, the CDR3 is TGTGCCAGCAGGATAAGCGGGGTCGACGAGCAGTACTTC. The encoded protein is CASRISGVDEQYF.

The rearrangement uses TRBV9 and TRBJ1-2; D gene unclear. The length of the CDR3 is 16 residues. V was pared by 3 bases and J by 1 base, with 16 bases between. The V gene's germline CDR1 is SGDLS and CDR2 YYNGEE. CDR3 region: CASSALFKAVNYGYTF. The CDR3 nucleotides are TGTGCCAGCAGCGCACTATTCAAGGCGGTTAACTATGGCTACACCTTC.

V gene TRBV7-7 combines with J gene TRBJ2-2, with 7 nucleotides matching TRBD1. The germline gives CDR1 SSHAT, CDR2 FNYEAQ (reference sequence). Trimming at V came to 1 base and at J to 7 bases, leaving 6 bases not matched to a gene. The CDR3 is 15 residues long. CDR3 sequence reads: CASSLGDRGIGELFF. Written as DNA, the CDR3 is TGTGCCAGCAGCTTAGGGGACAGAGGGATCGGGGAGCTGTTTTTT.

This clone was counted a single time. The chain uses TRBV4-2 and TRBJ2-7, with 12 bases aligning to TRBD2. There are 17 residues in the CDR3. Germline V CDR1 and CDR2: LGHNA, YNFKEQ. The V gene end was trimmed by 1 base and the J gene end by 1 base; junction bases not matched to a gene: 5. The CDR3 DNA reads as TGTGCCAGCAGCCAAGTCGAACTAGCGGGGGGATCCTACGAGCAGTACTTC. Translation: CASSQVELAGGSYEQYF.

Here the CDR3 reads CASSWTSGTDTQYF. For the CDR3, the DNA is TGTGCCAGCAGCTGGACTAGCGGCACAGATACGCAGTATTTT. V is TRBV7-6 and J is TRBJ2-3; 9 nucleotides match TRBD2. V lost 4 bases, J lost 1 base, and 0 bases stayed unmatched. There are 14 residues in the CDR3. The V gene's germline CDR1 is SGHVS and CDR2 FNYEAQ.

The V gene is TRBV6-5, the J gene TRBJ2-6; D not certain. This CDR3 contains 15 residues. Trimming stripped 3 bases from V and 2 bases from J, with 8 bases between. CDR1 is MNHEY and CDR2 is SVGAGI in the germline V gene. CDR3 DNA sequence: TGTGCCAGCAGTTATATCAGCGCTGGGGCCAACGTCCTGACTTTC. Protein product: CASSYISAGANVLTF.

This clone was observed a few times. The J gene is TRBJ2-1, the V gene TRBV28, with TRBD2 matching 10 bases. Unmatched junction bases numbered 16, after V lost 6 bases and J lost 8 bases. Germline V lookup: CDR1 MDHEN, CDR2 SYDVKM. The CDR3 runs 17 residues. The CDR3 sequence: CASSPPSGSVVNDEQFF. The CDR3 DNA is TGTGCCAGCAGCCCCCCTAGCGGGAGTGTCGTTAACGATGAGCAGTTCTTC.

V is TRBV11-2 and J is TRBJ2-1; weak D call: TRBD2 (5 bases). V gave up 5 bases and J gave up 7 bases, with 27 bases separating them. The germline CDR1 and CDR2 sequences are SGHAT and FQNNGV. The CDR3 has 18 residues. The DNA of the CDR3 is TGTGCCAGCAGCATCATTACCCGAGCGGATAATTTTTGGAATGAGCAGTTCTTC. Protein sequence: CASSIITRADNFWNEQFF.

This rearrangement joins TRBV9 to TRBJ2-2, with unresolved D. The CDR3 sequence is 15 residues long. Germline V gene sequence: CDR1 SGDLS, CDR2 YYNGEE. V was cut by 3 bases and J by 4 bases, with 13 bases left in between. The CDR3 is CASSAHSGATGELFF. The CDR3 nucleotides are TGTGCCAGCAGCGCCCACTCGGGTGCCACCGGGGAGCTGTTTTTT.

The rearrangement uses TRBV5-1 and TRBJ2-7, with D maybe TRBD2 (5 bases). This CDR3 is 12 amino acids long. The V end lost 0 bases, the J end lost 5 bases, and 6 bases lay between the germline ends. Germline CDR1 is SGHRS and CDR2 is YFSETQ. This CDR3 reads CASSLVSDEQYF. In nucleotides, the CDR3 is TGCGCCAGCAGCTTGGTTAGCGACGAGCAGTACTTC.

The rearrangement uses TRBV27 and TRBJ2-7; 12 positions agree with TRBD2. Germline lookup yields CDR1 MNHEY and CDR2 SMNVEV (reference sequence). This CDR3 is 17 amino acids long. J lost 2 bases, V lost 4 bases, and 9 bases had no gene match. The CDR3 is CASSSSPRTSGTYEQYF. The CDR3 DNA follows: TGTGCCAGCAGTTCCTCACCCCGGACTAGCGGGACCTACGAGCAGTACTTC.

This sequence joins TRBV10-2 and TRBJ1-3; the D is unclear. Trimming removed 2 bases from V and 5 bases from J, with 13 bases in between. The CDR3 length is 15 residues. Germline V CDR1 and CDR2: WSHSY, SAAADI. Here the CDR3 reads CASSERGSLRNTIYF. CDR3 bases: TGCGCCAGCAGTGAGCGGGGATCGTTGAGAAACACCATATATTTT.

The sample holds one count of this clone. V gene TRBV7-9 combines with J gene TRBJ1-1, with a possible D match to TRBD1 (5 bases). The V and J ends lost 5 bases and 1 base respectively, with 17 bases between them. The CDR3 covers 16 residues. Looked up from germline, CDR1 is SEHNR and CDR2 is FQNEAQ (reference sequence). The CDR3 reads CASSPLRGVSNTEAFF. The CDR3 DNA reads TGTGCCAGCAGCCCCCTCCGGGGGGTGTCGAACACTGAAGCTTTCTTT.

The rearrangement joins TRBV9 to TRBJ1-1, with D maybe TRBD1 (5 bases). The CDR3 loop spans 15 amino acids. Germline-derived CDR1 and CDR2 are SGDLS and YYNGEE. Trimming left V 0 bases short and J 5 bases short, with 14 bases between. In nucleotides, the CDR3 is TGTGCCAGCAGCGTAGCTACAGGACGGGCTACTGAAGCTTTCTTT. Residues: CASSVATGRATEAFF.

The CDR3 coding sequence is TGTGCCAGTAGTGCGCAGGCTAGCGGGAGAGGTCACGAGCAGTACTTC. Protein product: CASSAQASGRGHEQYF. V and J are TRBV19 and TRBJ2-7; the match to TRBD2 covers 10 bases. The germline V gene has CDR1 LNHDA and CDR2 SQIVND (reference sequence). The CDR3 has 16 amino acids. Germline trimming cut 5 bases from V and 5 bases from J; bases unmatched to any gene: 12.

This clone has more than one count but fewer than ten. DNA of the CDR3: TGTGCCACCAGCAGAGGGTCTAGCGGACAAGAGACCCAGTACTTC. Amino acid sequence: CATSRGSSGQETQYF. V usage is TRBV15 and J usage is TRBJ2-5; 7 bases align to TRBD2. Germline V gives CDR1 LNHNV, CDR2 YYDKDF (reference sequence). V was pared by 1 base and J by 2 bases, with 4 bases of the junction left unmatched. The CDR3 sequence is 15 residues long.

This chain links TRBV28 with TRBJ1-1, with 8 bases that match TRBD1. The CDR3 runs 15 residues. The germline CDR1 and CDR2 sequences are MDHEN and SYDVKM. Trimming removed 2 bases from V and 5 bases from J; junction bases left unmatched: 7. The CDR3 sequence: CASSLSRTGRTEAFF. In DNA form, the CDR3 reads TGTGCCAGCAGTTTAAGTCGGACAGGGAGGACTGAAGCTTTCTTT.